The rows below give T cell receptor beta chains drawn from one sample of a study of blood T cell repertoires in COVID-19. Some clones are missing from TCRdb's copy, which holds only in-frame ones; the method was immunoSEQ multiplex PCR. The sample carries about 73,000 clones, roughly three quarters recorded once. The sample was peripheral blood. The receptors derive from a man between 70 and 80 years old with COVID-19, enrolled during active disease. The CDR3 runs from the conserved cysteine through the conserved F or W. Each record gives: clone size, J gene, V gene, D gene, CDR3 DNA, CDR3 protein. D genes are given only for firm matches. The size field is filled for only some rows; it gives once, few, many or a size class.

clone_size: once
j_call: TRBJ1-1
v_call: TRBV18
d_call: TRBD1
cdr3_nt: TGTGCCAGCTCAATACAACAGGGGGCGGACACTGAAGCTTTCTTT
cdr3_aa: CASSIQQGADTEAFF

clone_size: .
j_call: TRBJ2-7
v_call: TRBV5-4
d_call: .
cdr3_nt: TGTGCCAGCAGCTGGTATAGCGGATCCCCCTACGAGCAGTACTTC
cdr3_aa: CASSWYSGSPYEQYF

clone_size: .
j_call: TRBJ2-1
v_call: TRBV6-4
d_call: TRBD2
cdr3_nt: TGTGCCAGCAGGTTGAATCGAGACGCGACTAGCGAATTCGATGAGCAGTTCTTC
cdr3_aa: CASRLNRDATSEFDEQFF

clone_size: .
j_call: TRBJ1-1
v_call: TRBV12-3/TRBV12-4
d_call: .
cdr3_nt: TGTGCCAGCAGTATGGGGTCGGGGGTAAACGCTTTCTTT
cdr3_aa: CASSMGSGVNAFF

clone_size: .
j_call: TRBJ2-5
v_call: TRBV14
d_call: TRBD1
cdr3_nt: TGTGCCAGTGCCAGGGGGCTCCAAGAGACCCAGTACTTC
cdr3_aa: CASARGLQETQYF

clone_size: .
j_call: TRBJ1-1
v_call: TRBV12-3/TRBV12-4
d_call: .
cdr3_nt: TGTGCCAGCACCAAGACAGACACCACCCTGGCTTTCTTT
cdr3_aa: CASTKTDTTLAFF

clone_size: .
j_call: TRBJ2-7
v_call: TRBV2
d_call: .
cdr3_nt: TGTGCCAGCAGTGTGGAACAGGGACCCTACGAGCAGTACTTC
cdr3_aa: CASSVEQGPYEQYF

clone_size: .
j_call: TRBJ2-2
v_call: TRBV30
d_call: .
cdr3_nt: TGTGCCTGGAGCCCTCCTGACAGGCCGAACACCGGGGAGCTGTTTTTT
cdr3_aa: CAWSPPDRPNTGELFF

clone_size: .
j_call: TRBJ1-3
v_call: TRBV6-5
d_call: .
cdr3_nt: TGTGCCAGCAGATTGTCAGGGACTGGAAACACCATATATTTT
cdr3_aa: CASRLSGTGNTIYF

clone_size: .
j_call: TRBJ1-6
v_call: TRBV28
d_call: .
cdr3_nt: TGTGCCAGCAGTTTCGTGGCAGGGACTTCACCTCTCCACTTT
cdr3_aa: CASSFVAGTSPLHF

clone_size: .
j_call: TRBJ2-7
v_call: TRBV7-9
d_call: TRBD1
cdr3_nt: TGTGCCAGCAGCTCCGATACAGGGGTCTACGAGCAGTACTTC
cdr3_aa: CASSSDTGVYEQYF

clone_size: .
j_call: TRBJ2-7
v_call: TRBV5-4
d_call: TRBD2
cdr3_nt: TGTGCCAGCAGCTCTTTACTAGCGGGAGGCGTAAACTACGAGCAGTACTTC
cdr3_aa: CASSSLLAGGVNYEQYF

clone_size: .
j_call: TRBJ1-1
v_call: TRBV5-1
d_call: .
cdr3_nt: TGCGCCAGCAGCTTAATTACGGGGGGCCCTGAAGCTTTCTTT
cdr3_aa: CASSLITGGPEAFF

clone_size: .
j_call: TRBJ2-2
v_call: TRBV27
d_call: TRBD2
cdr3_nt: TGTGCCAGCAGGCTAGCGGGAGAAAACACCGGGGAGCTGTTTTTT
cdr3_aa: CASRLAGENTGELFF

clone_size: .
j_call: TRBJ1-2
v_call: TRBV5-4
d_call: .
cdr3_nt: TGTGCCAGCAGCTCCCGTTTTATCTATGGCTACACCTTC
cdr3_aa: CASSSRFIYGYTF

clone_size: .
j_call: TRBJ1-2
v_call: TRBV19
d_call: TRBD1
cdr3_nt: TGTGCCAGCGGAGAAGGACAGGCCCGTGACTACACCTTC
cdr3_aa: CASGEGQARDYTF

clone_size: .
j_call: TRBJ1-6
v_call: TRBV3-1/TRBV3-2
d_call: .
cdr3_nt: TGTGCCAGCAGCCAAGAAATAGCGGGCCGGGCACCCCTCCACTTT
cdr3_aa: CASSQEIAGRAPLHF

clone_size: .
j_call: TRBJ1-5
v_call: TRBV5-6
d_call: .
cdr3_nt: TGTGCCAGCAGCTTGACCGGGGGTGAGCGCCGGCCCCAGCATTTT
cdr3_aa: CASSLTGGERRPQHF

clone_size: .
j_call: TRBJ1-2
v_call: TRBV28
d_call: TRBD1
cdr3_nt: TGTGCCAGCACCCGGACAGGGGGGATCTATGGCTACACCTTC
cdr3_aa: CASTRTGGIYGYTF

clone_size: .
j_call: TRBJ2-1
v_call: TRBV20-1
d_call: .
cdr3_nt: TGCAGTGCTAAGGGGGACAATGAGCAGTTCTTC
cdr3_aa: CSAKGDNEQFF

clone_size: .
j_call: TRBJ2-1
v_call: TRBV7-3
d_call: .
cdr3_nt: TGTGCCAGCAGCTTAACCTCCCTACTTGGGCACATTTTCGACAATGAGCAGTTCTTC
cdr3_aa: CASSLTSLLGHIFDNEQFF

clone_size: few
j_call: TRBJ1-1
v_call: TRBV12-3/TRBV12-4
d_call: .
cdr3_nt: TGTGCCAGCAGTTTGTTCGGGATATTCGAAGCTTTCTTT
cdr3_aa: CASSLFGIFEAFF

clone_size: few
j_call: TRBJ1-1
v_call: TRBV27
d_call: TRBD1
cdr3_nt: TGTGCCAGCAGTCGGCAGGGGGATGGTGAAGCTTTCTTT
cdr3_aa: CASSRQGDGEAFF

clone_size: .
j_call: TRBJ1-5
v_call: TRBV7-2
d_call: TRBD1
cdr3_nt: TGTGCCAGCAGCTTTACAGGGGTTTATAATCAGCCCCAGCATTTT
cdr3_aa: CASSFTGVYNQPQHF

clone_size: .
j_call: TRBJ1-4
v_call: TRBV28
d_call: .
cdr3_nt: TGTGCCAGCGGGACCGGGACAAATGATGAAAAACTGTTTTTT
cdr3_aa: CASGTGTNDEKLFF

clone_size: .
j_call: TRBJ2-2
v_call: TRBV27
d_call: .
cdr3_nt: TGTGCCAGCAGTCTACAGGGATTGTGGAACACCGGGGAGCTGTTTTTT
cdr3_aa: CASSLQGLWNTGELFF

clone_size: .
j_call: TRBJ2-1
v_call: TRBV27
d_call: TRBD1
cdr3_nt: TGTGCCAGCAGTTTATCAGGACAGGTCGCCAATGAGCAGTTCTTC
cdr3_aa: CASSLSGQVANEQFF

clone_size: .
j_call: TRBJ1-3
v_call: TRBV6-1
d_call: .
cdr3_nt: TGTGCCAGCAGTGAAAGGGGCGAGGGAAACACCATATATTTT
cdr3_aa: CASSERGEGNTIYF

clone_size: .
j_call: TRBJ1-1
v_call: TRBV6-6
d_call: .
cdr3_nt: TGTGCCAGCAGTCCTCTGCGGACAGTCCCTAAAAACACTGAAGCTTTCTTT
cdr3_aa: CASSPLRTVPKNTEAFF

clone_size: .
j_call: TRBJ2-7
v_call: TRBV28
d_call: .
cdr3_nt: TGTGCCAGTAGGACGAGGGCCTACGAGCAGTACTTC
cdr3_aa: CASRTRAYEQYF

clone_size: .
j_call: TRBJ2-3
v_call: TRBV30
d_call: .
cdr3_nt: TGTGCCTGGACTGTAACCCTCAGTGATACGCAGTATTTT
cdr3_aa: CAWTVTLSDTQYF

clone_size: .
j_call: TRBJ2-1
v_call: TRBV4-3
d_call: TRBD1
cdr3_nt: TGCGCCAGCAGCCAAGAAGGAGGGACAGGGACCTACAATGAGCAGTTCTTC
cdr3_aa: CASSQEGGTGTYNEQFF

clone_size: few
j_call: TRBJ2-3
v_call: TRBV2
d_call: .
cdr3_nt: TGTGCCAGCAGTGTCCGGAGCTGGGATACGCAGTATTTT
cdr3_aa: CASSVRSWDTQYF

clone_size: once
j_call: TRBJ2-7
v_call: TRBV27
d_call: .
cdr3_nt: TGTGCCAGCAGTTATAATAGAGAGCGGTACGAGCAGTACTTC
cdr3_aa: CASSYNRERYEQYF

clone_size: .
j_call: TRBJ1-3
v_call: TRBV27
d_call: .
cdr3_nt: TGTGCCAGCAGTCCCCAGATTACTGGAAACACCATATATTTT
cdr3_aa: CASSPQITGNTIYF

clone_size: .
j_call: TRBJ1-5
v_call: TRBV6-6
d_call: .
cdr3_nt: TGTGCCAGCAGTTATCAACGGCCAGGGAGCAATCAGCCCCAGCATTTT
cdr3_aa: CASSYQRPGSNQPQHF

clone_size: .
j_call: TRBJ2-3
v_call: TRBV5-1
d_call: TRBD1
cdr3_nt: TGCGCCAGCAGCCGGGACAGGGTCACAGATACGCAGTATTTT
cdr3_aa: CASSRDRVTDTQYF

clone_size: once
j_call: TRBJ1-4
v_call: TRBV6-5
d_call: TRBD1
cdr3_nt: TGTGCCAGCAGTTACCGGGACAGGGGGACTGAAAAACTGTTTTTT
cdr3_aa: CASSYRDRGTEKLFF

clone_size: .
j_call: TRBJ2-2
v_call: TRBV6-2/TRBV6-3
d_call: TRBD1
cdr3_nt: TGTGCCAGCAGTGACAGGGGGTCACGCACCGGGGAGCTGTTTTTT
cdr3_aa: CASSDRGSRTGELFF

clone_size: few
j_call: TRBJ2-4
v_call: TRBV28
d_call: TRBD2
cdr3_nt: TGTGCCAGCAGTTTAGGACTAGCGGGATTTAAGGCCAAAAACATTCAGTACTTC
cdr3_aa: CASSLGLAGFKAKNIQYF

clone_size: .
j_call: TRBJ2-1
v_call: TRBV3-1/TRBV3-2
d_call: .
cdr3_nt: TGTGCCAGCAGCCAGAGTAGTGCAGGGGAGTTCTTC
cdr3_aa: CASSQSSAGEFF

clone_size: .
j_call: TRBJ2-7
v_call: TRBV29-1
d_call: TRBD2
cdr3_nt: TGCAGCGCTGCGGTGGGGGGGACCTACGAGCAGTACTTC
cdr3_aa: CSAAVGGTYEQYF

clone_size: .
j_call: TRBJ2-1
v_call: TRBV9
d_call: .
cdr3_nt: TGTGCCAGCAGCGGACGGACTGTACGGTACAATGAGCAGTTCTTC
cdr3_aa: CASSGRTVRYNEQFF

clone_size: .
j_call: TRBJ1-1
v_call: TRBV5-1
d_call: .
cdr3_nt: TGCGCCAGCAGCTCCCGGGGGAACACTGAAGCTTTCTTT
cdr3_aa: CASSSRGNTEAFF

clone_size: .
j_call: TRBJ2-7
v_call: TRBV4-2
d_call: TRBD2
cdr3_nt: TGTGCCAGCAGCCAAGACCGACCGACTAGCGGCCCGCAGTACTTC
cdr3_aa: CASSQDRPTSGPQYF

clone_size: .
j_call: TRBJ1-1
v_call: TRBV11-2
d_call: .
cdr3_nt: TGTGCCAGCAGCTTAGTGCAGGCCAACACTGAAGCTTTCTTT
cdr3_aa: CASSLVQANTEAFF

clone_size: .
j_call: TRBJ1-1
v_call: TRBV7-8
d_call: TRBD1
cdr3_nt: TGTGCCAGCAGCTTAAGGGACAGGAGGAGCACTGAAGCTTTCTTT
cdr3_aa: CASSLRDRRSTEAFF

clone_size: .
j_call: TRBJ1-3
v_call: TRBV7-3
d_call: TRBD1
cdr3_nt: TGTGCCAGCAGGAGGTCCCCTTGGACAGGTCCCTCTGGAAACACCATATATTTT
cdr3_aa: CASRRSPWTGPSGNTIYF

clone_size: .
j_call: TRBJ2-2
v_call: TRBV3-1/TRBV3-2
d_call: .
cdr3_nt: TGTGCCAGCAGCCAAGACAATCCTTTCGGGGATCCAGGGGAGCTGTTTTTT
cdr3_aa: CASSQDNPFGDPGELFF

clone_size: .
j_call: TRBJ2-2
v_call: TRBV4-2
d_call: TRBD2
cdr3_nt: TGTGCCAGCAGCCCTGGGAGCGGGAAAATGACCGGGGAGCTGTTTTTT
cdr3_aa: CASSPGSGKMTGELFF

clone_size: few
j_call: TRBJ2-2
v_call: TRBV24-1
d_call: .
cdr3_nt: TGTGCCACCAGTGGTGACACGCACGCCGGGGAGCTGTTTTTT
cdr3_aa: CATSGDTHAGELFF

clone_size: .
j_call: TRBJ1-2
v_call: TRBV27
d_call: .
cdr3_nt: TGTGCCAGCAGTTCGGGGACATCCTTCGGAGTGGGCTACACCTTC
cdr3_aa: CASSSGTSFGVGYTF

clone_size: .
j_call: TRBJ2-7
v_call: TRBV5-6
d_call: .
cdr3_nt: TGTGCCAGCAGCTTGGTGCCGGTTAGCGGCTACGAGCAGTACTTC
cdr3_aa: CASSLVPVSGYEQYF